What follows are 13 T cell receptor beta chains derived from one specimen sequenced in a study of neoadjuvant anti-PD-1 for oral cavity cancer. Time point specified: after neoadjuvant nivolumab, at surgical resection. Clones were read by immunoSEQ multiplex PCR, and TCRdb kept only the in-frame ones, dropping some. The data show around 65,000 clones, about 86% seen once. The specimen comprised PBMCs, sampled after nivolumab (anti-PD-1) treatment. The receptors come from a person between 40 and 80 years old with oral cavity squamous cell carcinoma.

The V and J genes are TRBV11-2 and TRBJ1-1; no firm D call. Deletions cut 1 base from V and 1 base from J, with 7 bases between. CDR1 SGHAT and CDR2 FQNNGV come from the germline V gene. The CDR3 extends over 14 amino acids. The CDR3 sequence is CASSLGAGNTEAFF. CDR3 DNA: TGTGCCAGCAGCTTAGGGGCAGGGAACACTGAAGCTTTCTTT.

The CDR3 loop is CASSAAPIKGYTF. In nucleotides, the CDR3 is TGTGCCAGCAGTGCGGCCCCGATTAAGGGCTACACCTTC. The chain couples TRBV25-1 to TRBJ1-2, with unresolved D. Trimming cost V 4 bases and J 8 bases, with 14 bases left between them. From germline, CDR1 is MGHDK and CDR2 SYGVNS. This CDR3 is built from 13 residues.

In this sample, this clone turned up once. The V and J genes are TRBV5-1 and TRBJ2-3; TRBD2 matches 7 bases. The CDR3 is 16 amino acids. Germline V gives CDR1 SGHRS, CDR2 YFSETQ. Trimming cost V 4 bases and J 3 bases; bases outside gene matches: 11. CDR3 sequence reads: CASSIAGAGRTDTQYF. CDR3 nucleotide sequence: TGCGCCAGCAGCATCGCGGGAGCGGGGCGGACAGATACGCAGTATTTT.

CDR3 loop: CASRGREEDTGELFF. The CDR3 nucleotides are TGTGCCAGCAGGGGTCGAGAGGAGGACACCGGGGAGCTGTTTTTT. The chain employs TRBV27 and TRBJ2-2, with D maybe TRBD2 (5 bases). The CDR3 contains 15 residues. Germline values: CDR1 MNHEY, CDR2 SMNVEV (reference sequence). Trimming took 6 bases from V and 3 from J, leaving 14 bases between them.

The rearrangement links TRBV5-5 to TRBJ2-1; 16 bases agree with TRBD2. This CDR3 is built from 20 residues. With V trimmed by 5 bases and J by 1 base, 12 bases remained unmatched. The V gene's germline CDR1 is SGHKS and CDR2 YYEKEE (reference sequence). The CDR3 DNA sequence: TGTGCCAGCAGTTTTAAAGCCGGGACTAGCGGGGGGGCATCCTACAATGAGCAGTTCTTC. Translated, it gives CASSFKAGTSGGASYNEQFF.

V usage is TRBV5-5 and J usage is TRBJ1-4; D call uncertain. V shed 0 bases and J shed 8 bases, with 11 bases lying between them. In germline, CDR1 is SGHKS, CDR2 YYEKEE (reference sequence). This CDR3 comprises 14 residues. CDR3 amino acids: CASSLVALTEKLFF. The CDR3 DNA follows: TGTGCCAGCAGCTTGGTCGCCTTAACGGAAAAACTGTTTTTT.

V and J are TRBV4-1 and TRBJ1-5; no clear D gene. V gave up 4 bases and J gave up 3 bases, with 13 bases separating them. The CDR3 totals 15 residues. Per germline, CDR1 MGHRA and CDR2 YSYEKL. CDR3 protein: CASSPQWGPNQPQHF. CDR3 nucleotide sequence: TGCGCCAGCAGCCCCCAGTGGGGTCCCAATCAGCCCCAGCATTTT.

For the CDR3, the DNA is TGTGCCAGTAGTACCCCCAACGCCGGGGCAGATACGCAGTATTTT. Translating gives CASSTPNAGADTQYF. The V gene is TRBV19, the J gene TRBJ2-3; D possibly corresponds to TRBD2 (5 bases). Germline V gives CDR1 LNHDA, CDR2 SQIVND (reference sequence). The V and J ends lost 4 bases and 4 bases respectively, with 15 bases between them. The CDR3 extends over 15 amino acids.

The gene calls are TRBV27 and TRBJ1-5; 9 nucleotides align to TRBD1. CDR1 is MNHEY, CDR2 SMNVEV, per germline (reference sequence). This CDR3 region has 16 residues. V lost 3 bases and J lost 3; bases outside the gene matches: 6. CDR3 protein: CASSLRRDRANQPQHF. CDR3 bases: TGTGCCAGCAGTTTGCGCCGGGACAGGGCCAATCAGCCCCAGCATTTT.

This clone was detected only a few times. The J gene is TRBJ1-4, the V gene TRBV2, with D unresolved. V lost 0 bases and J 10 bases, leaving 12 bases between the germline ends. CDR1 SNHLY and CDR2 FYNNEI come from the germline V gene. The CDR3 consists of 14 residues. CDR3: CASSEARQVGKLFF. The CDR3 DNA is TGTGCCAGCAGTGAAGCGCGTCAGGTCGGAAAACTGTTTTTT.

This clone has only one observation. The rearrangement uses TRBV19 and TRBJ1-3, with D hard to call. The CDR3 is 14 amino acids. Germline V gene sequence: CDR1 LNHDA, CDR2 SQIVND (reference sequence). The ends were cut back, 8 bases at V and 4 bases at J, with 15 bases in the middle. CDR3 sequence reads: CASSHLGRGNTIYF. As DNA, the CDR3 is TGTGCCAGTTCCCACCTCGGACGGGGAAACACCATATATTTT.

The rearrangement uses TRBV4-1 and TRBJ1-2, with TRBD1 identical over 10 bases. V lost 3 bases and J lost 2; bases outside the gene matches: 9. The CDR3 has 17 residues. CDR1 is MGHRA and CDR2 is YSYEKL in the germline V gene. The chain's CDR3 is CASSHGRGTGVNYGYTF. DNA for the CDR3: TGCGCCAGCAGCCACGGGCGGGGGACAGGGGTGAACTATGGCTACACCTTC.

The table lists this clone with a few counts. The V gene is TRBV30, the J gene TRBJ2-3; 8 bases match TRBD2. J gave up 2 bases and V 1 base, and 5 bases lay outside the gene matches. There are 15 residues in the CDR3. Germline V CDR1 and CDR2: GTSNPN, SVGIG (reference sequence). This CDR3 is CAWSGVAGTTDTQYF. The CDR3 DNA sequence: TGTGCCTGGAGTGGGGTAGCGGGGACCACAGATACGCAGTATTTT.